This TCR beta chain was found in a study of graft-versus-host responses after intestinal transplantation (dated by TCRdb to 2020 to 2022). Regarding the complete study: Recipients received multivisceral, liver-intestinal, or isolated intestinal transplants. Graft-versus-host and host-versus-graft alloreactive T cell clones were tracked in the graft, circulation and bone marrow after intestinal transplantation using bulk TCR-beta CDR3 sequencing. Instead of going to the commercial service, samples from three later patients were sequenced in-house on an Illumina MiSeq and processed with MiXCR. The cohort enrolled about two dozen intestinal transplant recipients including one retransplant, and a few patients lacking pretransplant specimens were excluded. Alloreactive clones were identified by sequencing pre-transplant mixed lymphocyte reaction products and comparing them with unstimulated pre-transplant donor and recipient T cells. A peak of at least 4% donor T cells among recipient peripheral blood mononuclear cells was the definition used for donor T cell macrochimerism. Anti-thymocyte globulin induction was given to all recipients, followed by maintenance tacrolimus and steroids for approximately 3 years. Broad study findings and their caveats: Early after transplant, declines in HvG clones were associated with peak levels of circulating GvH clones. High GvH to HvG T cell clonal ratios were observed in the allografts of patients with donor T cell macrochimerism. GvH clones were detected in recipient bone marrow, and some appeared earlier in ileal mucosa or blood, consistent with an intestinal mucosal origin. Conclusions were limited by the relatively low number and heterogeneity of intestinal transplant patients.

Concerning this clone: The antigen it binds to is not known. The sample holds no much larger clone one base away, and base qualities are not on file.

Sample time point, as interpreted from the label and publication: cells obtained before transplantation from donor or recipient. CD3+CD4+ and CD3+CD8+ populations were FACS-sorted from unstimulated pre-transplant donor and recipient cells taken from spleen or lymph nodes. Libraries were prepared through the immunoSEQ multiplex PCR assay. For most patients, genomic DNA was isolated with the Qiagen DNeasy Blood and Tissue Kit and sent frozen to Adaptive Biotechnologies for TCR sequencing. Adaptive Biotechnologies carried out high-throughput TCR-beta CDR3 sequencing of genomic DNA for most patients. On the study's bioinformatics: Adaptive's ImmunoSEQ software was the source of the TCR sequencing data for fewer than 20 patients, while a few other patients were processed with MiXCR and VDJtools. CD4 versus CD8 sorting errors were corrected by removing sequences found in both subsets at a frequency ratio below 5:1. CDR3 nucleotide sequences shared between donor and recipient were removed because the origin of such sequences could not be assigned. At least 2-fold expansion over unstimulated cells and a minimum CFSE-low frequency of 0.002% (template counts) or 0.001% (read counts) were required for clones to be classified as alloreactive. Clones detected in sequenced pre-transplant spleen, lymph node, or MLR CFSE-low populations of the donor or recipient were defined as mappable. Cumulative frequency of alloreactive clones was calculated as a percentage of all sequences weighted by copy number. The source is immuneACCESS, and TCRdb retained only in-frame sequences with V and J called. Part of the clones is not carried over; for the studies checked, unresolved V genes explain less than half of this, and the remainder is unexplained. The D gene and trimming were derived from the DNA, and the V and J assignments and clone size from that table. Across this sample there are about 130,000 clones, with about 93% seen only once. The top ten constitute around 0.19% of the sample.

The clonotype originates from a human donor who received an intestinal transplant. Specimen: unstimulated CD4+ T cells sorted from spleen or lymph node cells, collected before intestinal transplant.

The sequenced DNA is TGTGCCACCAGGCTCAGGGGAGAGGATGAAAAACTGTTTTTT. This codes for CATRLRGEDEKLFF. The chain uses TRBV28 and TRBJ1-4, with a weak D call of TRBD1 (6 bases match). The germline V gene provides CDR1 MDHEN and CDR2 SYDVKM. Between the V and J ends, shortened by 10 bases and 6 bases respectively, the junction contains 18 bases. The CDR3 has 14 amino acids, counting the end cysteine and phenylalanine. The sequence is cut down to CDR3 DNA, 42 bases in frame from base 1.